One and the same sample provided the 21 T cell receptor beta chains below, sequenced in a study of blood T cell repertoires in COVID-19. Sequencing was performed with immunoSEQ multiplex PCR; in TCRdb, only in-frame clones are kept and a portion is missing. The sample has some 350,000 clones, roughly nine tenths seen once. Specimen: peripheral blood. The receptor set was obtained from a young woman with COVID-19, enrolled during active disease.

The rearrangement joins TRBV6-2 or TRBV6-3 to TRBJ2-1; TRBD2 matches at 11 bases. Germline assignment: CDR1 MNHEY and CDR2 SVGEGT. Trimming took 6 bases from V and 7 from J; bases not matched to a gene: 8. The CDR3 totals 15 residues. Written as DNA, the CDR3 is TGTGCCAGCAGCCTTCTAGCGGGGGGACCGAATGAGCAGTTCTTC. Encoded protein: CASSLLAGGPNEQFF.

The chain has TRBV4-2 and TRBJ2-2; the match to TRBD2 covers 8 bases. The CDR3 covers 15 residues. The V and J ends lost 11 bases and 7 bases, in that order; junction bases with no gene match: 15. Per germline, CDR1 LGHNA and CDR2 YNFKEQ. CDR3 protein: CAAGKLADRSGELFF. The DNA of the CDR3 is TGTGCCGCGGGAAAACTAGCGGACCGCAGCGGGGAGCTGTTTTTT.

The J gene is TRBJ2-1, the V gene TRBV19; possible D gene TRBD1, 6 bases. V lost 6 bases and J lost 10, with 25 bases in between. The CDR3 runs 16 residues. Germline V gives CDR1 LNHDA, CDR2 SQIVND (reference sequence). This CDR3 reads CASRSYRLGARKEQFF. In DNA, the CDR3 is TGTGCCAGTAGGTCATATCGGCTGGGGGCTAGAAAGGAGCAGTTCTTC.

The chain links TRBV6-5 to TRBJ2-2; TRBD2 agrees at 9 bases. Germline CDR1 MNHEY, CDR2 SVGAGI. V shed 4 bases and J 5 bases; nucleotides not matched to a gene: 8. The CDR3 is made up of 16 amino acids. The CDR3 DNA reads as TGTGCCAGCAGTTCCCCCTCGCGGGGGGGTACCGGGGAGCTGTTTTTT. Translated: CASSSPSRGGTGELFF.

In DNA form, the CDR3 reads TGTGCCAGCAGTTACCTGGACAGGTTTTACGAGCAGTACTTC. This encodes CASSYLDRFYEQYF. The chain combines TRBV6-5 with TRBJ2-7; 7 nucleotides match TRBD1. The ends lost 2 bases at V and 4 bases at J; junction bases unmatched: 5. Per the germline V gene, CDR1 is MNHEY and CDR2 is SVGAGI. The CDR3 covers 14 residues.

In regard to this clone: A junction boundary mismatches the germline segment, possibly from a read error. This chain connects TRBV7-7 to TRBJ1-5, with 9 bases that match TRBD1. The CDR3 totals 16 residues. The V gene's germline CDR1 is SSHAT and CDR2 FNYEAQ (reference sequence). Here the CDR3 DNA reads TGTGCTAGCAGCCCAAAACAGGGGGCGTTAGGTCAGCCCCAGCATTTT. Translating gives CASSPKQGALGQPQHF.

The genes are TRBV19 and TRBJ2-3, with 8 bases that match TRBD2. Germline lookup yields CDR1 LNHDA and CDR2 SQIVND (reference sequence). V was clipped by 7 bases and J by 2 bases; unmatched bases: 11. The CDR3 totals 16 residues. In DNA form, the CDR3 reads TGTGCCAGTACTTCTCGGGTAGCGGGACTCACAGATACGCAGTATTTT. Its protein product is CASTSRVAGLTDTQYF.

V is TRBV5-6 and J is TRBJ1-1, with D perhaps matching TRBD1 (6 bases). Trimming removed 2 bases at V and 2 bases at J, with 10 bases between. The CDR3 is 14 amino acids. The germline gives CDR1 SGHDT, CDR2 YYEEEE. CDR3 nucleotides: TGTGCCAGCAGCTTTGGACAGAGTAACACTGAAGCTTTCTTT. This gives the protein CASSFGQSNTEAFF.

This clone appeared a single time. The rearrangement links TRBV7-9 to TRBJ1-2; D call uncertain. Trimming removed 0 bases at V and 0 bases at J, with 11 bases between. This CDR3 spans 16 amino acids. Germline CDR1 reads SEHNR; CDR2 reads FQNEAQ (reference sequence). This chain's CDR3 is CASSLAVGSPNYGYTF. In nucleotides, the CDR3 is TGTGCCAGCAGCTTAGCAGTCGGTTCCCCTAACTATGGCTACACCTTC.

On this clone itself: Other DNA sequences from this sample encode an identical CDR3 as well. The rearrangement joins TRBV29-1 to TRBJ1-2; 10 positions agree with TRBD1. Looked up from germline, CDR1 is SQVTM and CDR2 is ANQGSEA. CDR3 size: 14 residues. J gave up 5 bases and V 1 base, and 4 bases lay outside the gene matches. CDR3 sequence (DNA): TGCAGCGTTGAAGGGAGGGGACAGGGGTATGGCTACACCTTC. Residues: CSVEGRGQGYGYTF.

This chain links TRBV7-2 with TRBJ2-4; D unresolved. Germline V gene data show CDR1 as SGHTA and CDR2 as FQGNSA. V lost 5 bases, J lost 0 bases, and 20 bases lay in between. This CDR3 has 18 amino acids. In DNA, the CDR3 is TGTGCCAGCAGCCCACTGCGATATGATATACTAGCCAAAAACATTCAGTACTTC. It translates to CASSPLRYDILAKNIQYF.

The chain couples TRBV5-1 to TRBJ2-1; D might be TRBD1 (6 bases). In germline, CDR1 is SGHRS, CDR2 YFSETQ. Trimming stripped 0 bases from V and 8 bases from J, with 18 bases between. This CDR3 is built from 16 residues. The DNA of the CDR3 is TGCGCCAGCAGCTTGGAGGGGCAGGGGACCGGAGATGAGCAGTTCTTC. It codes for CASSLEGQGTGDEQFF.

This sequence joins TRBV11-2 and TRBJ2-5, with 15 bases fitting TRBD2. Germline V gene data show CDR1 as SGHAT and CDR2 as FQNNGV. V shed 5 bases, J shed 2 bases, and the junction held 12 bases outside the gene matches. CDR3 length: 19 residues. The CDR3 protein is CASSPRSGLAGGPQETQYF. The CDR3 nucleotides are TGTGCCAGCAGCCCGCGGTCGGGACTAGCGGGGGGACCACAAGAGACCCAGTACTTC.

V is TRBV28 and J is TRBJ1-5; 8 bases fit TRBD1. The V gene end was trimmed by 7 bases and the J gene end by 6 bases; junction bases not matched to a gene: 5. Germline V lookup: CDR1 MDHEN, CDR2 SYDVKM. The CDR3 runs 13 residues. The CDR3 DNA is TGTGCCAGCACTGACAGGGGTTCTCAGCCCCAGCATTTT. Its protein is CASTDRGSQPQHF.

The rearrangement joins TRBV19 to TRBJ1-1, with a weak D call TRBD1 (6 bases). Per the germline V gene, CDR1 is LNHDA and CDR2 is SQIVND (reference sequence). The ends were cut back, 1 base at V and 1 base at J, with 10 bases in the middle. The CDR3 length is 15 residues. The CDR3: CASSIAPGQNTEAFF. The CDR3 DNA sequence: TGTGCCAGTAGTATAGCACCGGGACAGAACACTGAAGCTTTCTTT.

CDR3 DNA: TGCGCCAGCAGCCCTGGATCAGGGGTCTATGGCTACACCTTC. The encoded protein is CASSPGSGVYGYTF. The V gene is TRBV4-3, the J gene TRBJ1-2, with D possibly TRBD1 on 6 matching bases. Germline CDR1 LGHNA, CDR2 YSLEER. Deletions cut 4 bases from V and 4 bases from J, with 13 bases between. The CDR3 is 14 amino acids.

This rearrangement joins TRBV4-3 to TRBJ2-3; the match to TRBD1 covers 7 bases. The V gene's germline CDR1 is LGHNA and CDR2 YSLEER. The V gene end was trimmed by 1 base and the J gene end by 5 bases; junction bases not matched to a gene: 12. There are 17 residues in the CDR3. The CDR3 here is CASSQGSPGGPIDTQYF. The CDR3 DNA reads as TGCGCCAGCAGCCAAGGGTCGCCAGGGGGTCCGATAGATACGCAGTATTTT.

The gene calls are TRBV11-2 and TRBJ1-2, with 9 bases lining up with TRBD1. The CDR3 is 14 residues long. V lost 6 bases and J lost 8; bases outside the gene matches: 10. Germline lookup yields CDR1 SGHAT and CDR2 FQNNGV. The CDR3 DNA reads as TGTGCCAGCAGACCCGCCGGGACAGGGATCGGCTACACCTTC. Encoded protein: CASRPAGTGIGYTF.

This clone has only one observation. The chain is built from TRBV29-1 and TRBJ2-1, with 9 bases aligning to TRBD1. V gave up 7 bases and J gave up 3 bases; unmatched junction bases: 7. The length of the CDR3 is 14 residues. Germline lookup yields CDR1 SQVTM and CDR2 ANQGSEA. The CDR3 DNA sequence: TGCAGCGCCTTGGGACAGGGCGGCTACAATGAGCAGTTCTTC. Its translation is CSALGQGGYNEQFF.

The chain employs TRBV4-1 and TRBJ2-7; 10 positions agree with TRBD2. The CDR3 consists of 14 residues. Germline V gene lookup returns CDR1 MGHRA and CDR2 YSYEKL. With 3 bases clipped from V and 6 bases from J, the junction kept 5 bases outside the gene matches. Here the CDR3 DNA reads TGCGCCAGCAGCCACCTGCTAGCGGGAGCCGAGCAGTACGTC. It yields the protein CASSHLLAGAEQYV.

The chain has TRBV27 and TRBJ2-7; D possibly corresponds to TRBD1 (6 bases). The CDR3 has 15 residues. The V gene lost 0 bases and the J gene lost 0 bases, with 9 bases spanning the gap. Germline values: CDR1 MNHEY, CDR2 SMNVEV (reference sequence). CDR3 bases: TGTGCCAGCAGTTTATCGGCAGGGGCCTCCTACGAGCAGTACTTC. Protein: CASSLSAGASYEQYF.